Reported below is one TCR beta chain. The CDR3 has 17 residues. CDR1 is LGHNA, CDR2 YNFKEQ, per germline. Trimming took off 1 base at V and 6 bases at J, with 18 bases between the two ends. Survey-level TCR beta sequencing used the immunoSEQ assay. The protocol was immunoSEQ multiplex PCR, while the TCRdb copy is restricted to in-frame clones and leaves out a portion. The sample lists approximately 53,000 clones, more than 85% occurring once. The rearrangement uses TRBV4-2 and TRBJ1-4; no reliable D call. The sample taken for sequencing was PBMCs. This clonotype originated in a middle-aged man with rheumatoid arthritis. In DNA, the CDR3 is TGTGCCAGCAGCCAAGGATGGGATATCGGTCAGGATGAAAAACTGTTTTTT. As protein: CASSQGWDIGQDEKLFF.